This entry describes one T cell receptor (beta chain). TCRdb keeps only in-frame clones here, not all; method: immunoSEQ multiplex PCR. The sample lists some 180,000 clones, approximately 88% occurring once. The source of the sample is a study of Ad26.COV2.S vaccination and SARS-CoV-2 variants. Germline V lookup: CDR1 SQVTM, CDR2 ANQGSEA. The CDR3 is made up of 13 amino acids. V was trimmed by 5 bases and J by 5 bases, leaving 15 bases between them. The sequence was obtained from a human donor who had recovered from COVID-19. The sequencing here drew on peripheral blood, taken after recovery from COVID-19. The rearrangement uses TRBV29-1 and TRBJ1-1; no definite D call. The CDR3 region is CSVRVQRDTEAFF. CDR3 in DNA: TGCAGCGTTCGGGTTCAGAGGGATACTGAAGCTTTCTTT. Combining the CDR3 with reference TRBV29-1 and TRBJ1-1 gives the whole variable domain SAVISQKPSRDICQRGTSLTIQCQVDSQVTMMFWYRQQPGQSLTLIATANQGSEATYESGFVIDKFPISRPNLTFSTLTVSNMSPEDSSIYLCSVRVQRDTEAFFGQGTRLTVV.